A selection of T cell receptor beta chains follows, all from one sample in a study of tumor-infiltrating lymphocytes in oesophageal squamous cell carcinoma. Using its own MiXCR run on the PCR reads, TCRdb lists one record per CDR3 protein. Among approximately 9,600 distinct CDR3 sequences listed, about 55% were seen once. Sequenced input: esophageal tumor tissue. These TCRs come from a male donor with esophageal squamous cell carcinoma. CDR3s include the opening cysteine and the closing phenylalanine or tryptophan. D genes are given only for firm matches. Clone size is shown for a subset of rows, as once, few, many or a class of expanded clone.

j_call d_call v_call cdr3_length clone_size cdr3_nt cdr3_aa
TRBJ2-3 - TRBV7-6 17 - TGTGCCAGCAGCTTAGACAGGCGGGATGGCCGCACAGATACGCAGTATTTT CASSLDRRDGRTDTQYF
TRBJ1-2 - TRBV7-2 13 many TGTGCCAGCAGCTTAGGCGGAAACTATGGCTACACCTTC CASSLGGNYGYTF
TRBJ2-1 - TRBV11-2 12 large TGTGCCAGCAGCTCCTCTCGCAATGAGCAGTTCTTC CASSSSRNEQFF
TRBJ2-1 TRBD2 TRBV12-5 16 - TGTGCTAGTGGTTCCGGACTAGCGGGAGGATACAATGAGCAGTTCTTC CASGSGLAGGYNEQFF
TRBJ1-1 - TRBV7-9 12 few TGTGCCAGCAGTCAGGACGGTTATGAAGCTTTCTTT CASSQDGYEAFF
TRBJ2-5 TRBD2 TRBV7-2 15 - TGTGCCAGCAGCATTAGCGGGATGTACCAAGAGACCCAGTACTTC CASSISGMYQETQYF
TRBJ2-1 - TRBV7-3 15 once TGTGCCAGCAGCTCCCTTGGGAGTAGCGGAGGCCAGCAGTTCTTC CASSSLGSSGGQQFF
TRBJ2-7 TRBD2 TRBV7-3 16 - TGTGCCAGCAGCTCCTCGACTAGCGGGAGATACAACGAGCAGTACTTC CASSSSTSGRYNEQYF
TRBJ1-1 - TRBV7-2 13 - TGTGCCAGCAGCTTTTCAGTGAACACTGAAGCTTTCTTT CASSFSVNTEAFF
TRBJ2-1 - TRBV7-3 15 - TGTGCCAGCAGCCCATTTTCGCGTGGGGGAGGTGAGCAGTTCTTC CASSPFSRGGGEQFF
TRBJ2-7 TRBD2 TRBV7-6 14 - TGTGCCAGCAGCTTAAACTTCGGGACTAGCGAGCAGTACTTC CASSLNFGTSEQYF
TRBJ1-1 TRBD1 TRBV6-6 16 few TGTGCCAGCAGTTACTTCAGGGACAGGGTAAACACTGAAGCTTTCTTT CASSYFRDRVNTEAFF
TRBJ2-1 - TRBV7-6 15 - TGTGCTAGCAGCCTAAACAGGGAGATCTACAATGAGCAGTTCTTC CASSLNREIYNEQFF
TRBJ2-2 - TRBV7-9 14 few TGTGCCAGCAGCCCCGAGGCGCGTTCCGAGGAGCTGTTTTTT CASSPEARSEELFF
TRBJ2-3 - TRBV6-1 12 hyperexpanded TGTGCCAGCAGTGAAGCCACAGATACGCAGTATTTT CASSEATDTQYF
TRBJ2-5 - TRBV7-2 12 - TGTGCCAGCAGCTTAGTTTTAGCAGAGCAGTACTTC CASSLVLAEQYF
TRBJ2-5 - TRBV7-6 16 - TGTGCCAGCAGCCCTCGGGACCTCCGGGCACAAGAGACCCAGTACTTC CASSPRDLRAQETQYF
TRBJ1-2 - TRBV7-2 12 - TGTGCCAGCAGCCGGGGACTTGGGGGCTACACCTTC CASSRGLGGYTF
TRBJ2-3 TRBD2 TRBV7-2 16 - TGTGCCAGCAGCTCCCAACCGGGACTAGTGACGGATACGCAGTATTTT CASSSQPGLVTDTQYF
TRBJ2-3 - TRBV9 15 medium-sized TGTGCCAGCAGCGTAGCTGTACTCCTCGGAGATACGCAGTATTTT CASSVAVLLGDTQYF
TRBJ2-7 - TRBV7-6 13 - TGTGCCAGCAGCGTAGGACACCCCTACGAGCAGTACTTC CASSVGHPYEQYF
TRBJ2-2 - TRBV7-3 14 - TGTGCCGGCAGCTTTACAGGGAACACCGGGGCGCTGTTTTTT CAGSFTGNTGALFF
TRBJ1-2 TRBD1 TRBV5-1 13 - TGCGCCAGCAGCTCGGGAGGGACAGCCGGCTACACCTTC CASSSGGTAGYTF
TRBJ2-5 TRBD2 TRBV28 16 - TGTGCCAGCAGTCCGCCGGATAGCGGGATCGTCAATGAGCAGTACTTC CASSPPDSGIVNEQYF
TRBJ2-1 TRBD1 TRBV7-9 17 - TGTGCCAGCAGCCCAAAAGTCTGGGACAGGGCATACAATGAGCAGTTCTTC CASSPKVWDRAYNEQFF
TRBJ1-3 - TRBV6-1 15 - TGTGCCAGCAGTGCAGGGGTCTACTCTGGAAACACCATATATTTT CASSAGVYSGNTIYF
TRBJ2-1 TRBD1 TRBV7-4 12 - TGTGCCAGCAGCTTAGGGACAGGTGGGCAGTTCTTC CASSLGTGGQFF
TRBJ2-3 TRBD2 TRBV7-2 15 - TGTGCCAGCAGCTTAAGCGGGAGGGCGTGGAATACGCAGTATTTT CASSLSGRAWNTQYF
TRBJ2-3 - TRBV6-8 14 - TGTGCCAGCAGTTACTCGCCACAGGGCGATACGCAGTATTTT CASSYSPQGDTQYF
TRBJ1-3 TRBD1 TRBV6-1 19 - TGTGCCAGCAGTGAACGAGTAGTGGCCAGGGGGCACTCTGGAAACACCATATATTTT CASSERVVARGHSGNTIYF
TRBJ2-1 TRBD2 TRBV7-2 15 - TGTGCCAGCAGCTCGACTAGCGCCTCCTACAATGAGCAGTTCTTC CASSSTSASYNEQFF
TRBJ2-7 TRBD1 TRBV15 12 - TGTGCCACCGCGACAGGGCGGTATGAGCAGTACTTC CATATGRYEQYF
TRBJ2-3 TRBD1 TRBV7-2 16 - TGTGCCAGCAGCTTAGCTGTGACAGGGGGACTTCGTACGCAGTATTTT CASSLAVTGGLRTQYF
TRBJ1-2 - TRBV7-2 14 - TGTGCCACCACTCTTACAGGAGCTAACTATGGCTACACCTTC CATTLTGANYGYTF
TRBJ2-1 TRBD2 TRBV12-3/TRBV12-4 15 - TGTGCCAGCAGCCCGATAGCGGGACTCTACAATGAGCAGTTCTTC CASSPIAGLYNEQFF
TRBJ2-5 TRBD1 TRBV27 15 - TGTGCCAGCAGTTGGCAATGGACAGGGCGAGAGACCCAGTACTTC CASSWQWTGRETQYF
TRBJ1-5 - TRBV7-2 14 - TGTGCCAGCAGCTTCGGTCGGGGGAATCAGCCCCAGCATTTT CASSFGRGNQPQHF